Each of the 13 T cell receptor beta chains below was sequenced from the same sample in a study of T cells after yellow fever vaccination. From the 5' RACE reads, TCRdb called clonotypes with MiXCR, one entry per CDR3 protein. The profile covers about 350,000 distinct CDR3 sequences, with around a tenth appearing a single time and around 20% taken by the ten largest. Specimen: PBMCs, collected on the day of the first yellow fever vaccination. Source of these receptors: a man younger than 35 who received the YFV17D yellow fever vaccine.

The chain employs TRBV19 and TRBJ2-2; no clear D gene. Germline assignment: CDR1 LNHDA and CDR2 SQIVND (reference sequence). V was trimmed by 6 bases and J by 4 bases, leaving 15 bases between them. The CDR3 loop spans 15 amino acids. The CDR3 sequence: CASSYRPGTTGELFF. CDR3 DNA sequence: TGTGCCAGTAGCTACCGTCCAGGAACCACCGGGGAGCTGTTTTTT.

This clonotype was observed a handful of times. This chain joins TRBV30 and TRBJ2-2, with D unresolved. CDR1 GTSNPN and CDR2 SVGIG come from the germline V gene (reference sequence). CDR3 length: 14 amino acids. V gave up 2 bases and J gave up 4 bases, with 11 bases separating them. For the CDR3, the DNA is TGTGCCTGGAGTTTACTGGGCATCACCGGGGAGCTGTTTTTT. The encoded protein is CAWSLLGITGELFF.

In its sample, this clonotype was seen a few times. V usage is TRBV6-5 and J usage is TRBJ2-3; D is ambiguous. From germline, CDR1 is MNHEY and CDR2 SVGAGI. V was trimmed by 8 bases and J by 4 bases, leaving 10 bases between them. This CDR3 is 12 amino acids long. The CDR3 bases are TGTGCCAGCTCCAACTGGGCAGATACGCAGTATTTT. It yields the protein CASSNWADTQYF.

The rearrangement uses TRBV4-1 and TRBJ1-1; D not certain. Germline loops: CDR1 MGHRA, CDR2 YSYEKL. V was shortened by 1 base and J by 0 bases, with 9 bases between the two germline ends. This CDR3 contains 15 residues. The CDR3 DNA reads as TGCGCCAGCAGCCAAGTGGAGTTCATGAACACTGAAGCTTTCTTT. As protein: CASSQVEFMNTEAFF.

This clonotype was counted between two and nine times. This CDR3 reads CATSDPRTRPDEQFF. CDR3 DNA: TGTGCCACCAGTGATCCCCGGACCCGACCGGATGAGCAGTTCTTC. The gene calls are TRBV24-1 and TRBJ2-1; D not resolved. With 3 bases removed from V and 8 bases from J, the gap between germline ends came to 16 bases. CDR1 and CDR2 (germline): KGHDR, SFDVKD. CDR3 length: 15 residues.

This clonotype showed up just once. The rearrangement joins TRBV20-1 to TRBJ2-3; 9 bases line up with TRBD2. Germline CDR1 DFQATT, CDR2 SNEGSKA (reference sequence). CDR3 size: 16 residues. Trimming cost V 0 bases and J 3 bases; bases outside gene matches: 7. CDR3 amino acids: CSARDRLAGLTDTQYF. CDR3 coding DNA: TGCAGTGCTAGAGATAGGCTAGCGGGGTTGACAGATACGCAGTATTTT.

The chain links TRBV4-2 to TRBJ1-2; D is perhaps TRBD1 (6 bases). Germline V gene lookup returns CDR1 LGHNA and CDR2 YNFKEQ. The CDR3 covers 15 residues. V was trimmed by 0 bases and J by 7 bases, leaving 15 bases between them. The CDR3 here is CASSQEMGQRSGYTF. The CDR3 region has the DNA TGTGCCAGCAGCCAAGAGATGGGACAACGGAGTGGCTACACCTTC.

This clonotype showed up just a few times. J is TRBJ2-2 and V is TRBV7-6, with a possible D match to TRBD2 (5 bases). CDR1 is SGHVS, CDR2 FNYEAQ, per germline. The CDR3 is made up of 17 amino acids. Trimming removed 4 bases at V and 0 bases at J, with 15 bases between. The DNA for the CDR3 is TGTGCCAGCAGCTCAACCGGCACTAGAGCGAACACCGGGGAGCTGTTTTTT. Protein product: CASSSTGTRANTGELFF.

There are a few counts of this clonotype. The chain links TRBV4-1 to TRBJ2-1; 9 positions match TRBD1. The CDR3 is made up of 15 amino acids. CDR1 is MGHRA and CDR2 is YSYEKL in the germline V gene. J was trimmed by 5 bases and V by 2 bases; bases with no gene match: 4. The CDR3 DNA sequence: TGCGCCAGCAGCCAAAGAGGGGACAGGGACAATGAGCAGTTCTTC. The encoded protein is CASSQRGDRDNEQFF.

This clonotype was recorded at least ten times. The chain recombines TRBV5-5 with TRBJ1-6; 7 bases fit TRBD1. In germline, CDR1 is SGHKS, CDR2 YYEKEE (reference sequence). The CDR3 contains 15 residues. Trimming removed 0 bases from V and 7 bases from J; junction bases left unmatched: 4. The DNA of the CDR3 is TGTGCCAGCAGCTTGGATGTGACAGGGAATTCACCCCTCCACTTT. Translating it yields CASSLDVTGNSPLHF.

The rearrangement joins TRBV27 to TRBJ1-2; 9 bases map to TRBD1. The trim removed 5 bases at V and 3 bases at J, leaving 13 bases unmatched. Germline assignment: CDR1 MNHEY and CDR2 SMNVEV (reference sequence). The CDR3 covers 17 residues. CDR3 nucleotide sequence: TGTGCCAGCAGTCAAATATACAGGGGGCGCAGAGACTATGGCTACACCTTC. It specifies CASSQIYRGRRDYGYTF.

The chain recombines TRBV6-5 with TRBJ2-1; D not resolved. V was cut by 0 bases and J by 7 bases, with 10 bases left in between. The germline CDR1 and CDR2 sequences are MNHEY and SVGAGI. CDR3 length: 14 residues. The CDR3 region has the DNA TGTGCCAGCAGTTACTCGATTAATTGGAATGAGCAGTTCTTC. It encodes CASSYSINWNEQFF.

On this clonotype: Sequence at one end of the junction differs from germline and may be a read error. The chain employs TRBV7-9 and TRBJ2-3; possible D gene TRBD2, 5 bases. The CDR3 is 12 amino acids. Germline CDR1 reads SEHNR; CDR2 reads FQNEAQ (reference sequence). CDR3 bases: TGTGCCAGCAGCTTCTACGGGGATACGCTGTATTTT. Encoded protein: CASSFYGDTLYF.